The 14 T cell receptor beta chains listed next were all sequenced from one sample in a study of T cell responses to AZD1222 COVID-19 vaccine. TCRdb's copy holds only in-frame clones and misses some; the assay was immunoSEQ multiplex PCR. The sample records roughly 120,000 clones, 86% being singletons. The source was peripheral blood, collected on day 0 of AZD1222 vaccination. These receptors came from an adult in good health.

The chain joins TRBV5-1 to TRBJ2-1; 10 bases match TRBD2. Germline V CDR1 and CDR2: SGHRS, YFSETQ. V trimming: 5 bases; J trimming: 1 base; junction bases outside the gene matches: 3. CDR3 length: 15 residues. The CDR3, as DNA: TGCGCCAGCAGGACTAGCGGGTCTTCCTACAATGAGCAGTTCTTC. Amino acids: CASRTSGSSYNEQFF.

The chain links TRBV10-3 to TRBJ2-1; no firm D call. CDR3 length: 12 amino acids. V was cut by 2 bases and J by 13 bases, with 12 bases left in between. CDR1 is ENHRY, CDR2 SYGVKD, per germline. This CDR3 reads CAISEDNRIQFF. CDR3 nucleotides: TGTGCCATCAGTGAGGACAATCGCATACAGTTCTTC.

The gene calls are TRBV5-1 and TRBJ2-7; no firm D call. The CDR3 length is 13 residues. Germline V gene data show CDR1 as SGHRS and CDR2 as YFSETQ. V gave up 1 base and J gave up 3 bases, with 8 bases separating them. The CDR3 loop reads CASSLNRFYEQYF. CDR3 in DNA: TGCGCCAGCAGCTTGAACAGATTCTACGAGCAGTACTTC.

This clone was seen many times. The rearrangement joins TRBV7-3 to TRBJ2-6, with D perhaps assigned TRBD1 or TRBD2 (5 bases each). This CDR3 region has 21 residues. The germline V and J ends were trimmed by 1 base and 0 bases, with 22 bases remaining between them. The germline gives CDR1 SGHTA, CDR2 FQGTGA. The CDR3 DNA reads as TGTGCCAGCAGCTTAAATAGGGGCTACGCTAGCCCGGGCTCTGGGGCCAACGTCCTGACTTTC. This sequence encodes CASSLNRGYASPGSGANVLTF.

This clone has only a few counts. The rearrangement uses TRBV6-5 and TRBJ2-3, with D hard to call. The V and J ends lost 6 bases and 6 bases respectively, with 7 bases between them. This CDR3 spans 11 amino acids. The germline V gene encodes CDR1 MNHEY and CDR2 SVGAGI. CDR3 sequence reads: CASRQRDTQYF. In DNA, the CDR3 is TGTGCCAGCAGACAGAGGGATACGCAGTATTTT.

V gene TRBV9 combines with J gene TRBJ1-1, with D possibly matching TRBD1 (6 bases). The germline V gene has CDR1 SGDLS and CDR2 YYNGEE. V lost 5 bases and J lost 4, with 21 bases in between. This CDR3 region has 16 residues. CDR3 residues: CASSVPITGFVTEAFF. The CDR3 bases are TGTGCCAGCAGTGTCCCTATTACAGGGTTTGTCACTGAAGCTTTCTTT.

The chain couples TRBV11-3 to TRBJ2-3; D is unresolved. The CDR3 extends over 13 amino acids. The V gene lost 5 bases and the J gene lost 4 bases, with 10 bases spanning the gap. The germline CDR1 and CDR2 sequences are SGHNT and YENEEA. The CDR3 DNA sequence: TGTGCCAGCAGCCCGTCGGGCGCAGATACGCAGTATTTT. Amino acids: CASSPSGADTQYF. Full variable domain (rest looked up from reference TRBV11-3 and TRBJ2-3): EAGVVQSPRYKIIEKKQPVAFWCNPISGHNTLYWYLQNLGQGPELLIRYENEEAVDDSQLPKDRFSAERLKGVDSTLKIQPAELGDSAVYLCASSPSGADTQYFGPGTRLTVL.

This clone has a handful of counts. The chain is built from TRBV12-3 or TRBV12-4 and TRBJ1-4; possible D gene TRBD1, 5 bases. CDR3 length equals 13 residues. V lost 4 bases, J lost 8 bases, and 11 bases lay in between. The CDR3 reads CASSSGQYEKLFF. The CDR3 region has the DNA TGTGCCAGCAGTTCAGGGCAGTACGAAAAACTGTTTTTT.

V is TRBV20-1 and J is TRBJ2-7; D is undetermined. The CDR3 spans 10 residues. CDR1 is DFQATT and CDR2 is SNEGSKA in the germline V gene (reference sequence). The V end was cut by 3 bases, the J end by 6 bases, with 6 bases between. The CDR3 bases are TGCAGTGCTAGTAGGCGCGAGCAGTACTTC. Protein sequence: CSASRREQYF.

The gene calls are TRBV3-1 (or the pseudogene TRBV3-2) and TRBJ2-1; perhaps TRBD1 as D (6 bases). V lost 4 bases and J 12 bases, leaving 13 bases between the germline ends. Germline V gene sequence: CDR1 LGHDT, CDR2 YNNKEL (reference sequence). CDR3 length: 12 residues. The CDR3 DNA is TGTGCCAGCAGCCGACAGGCCGCGGGGCAGTTCTTC. Protein: CASSRQAAGQFF.

The chain combines TRBV30 with TRBJ2-7; D is ambiguous. CDR1 and CDR2 from the germline V gene are GTSNPN and SVGIG (reference sequence). The V end was cut by 2 bases, the J end by 3 bases, with 5 bases between. This CDR3 is built from 11 residues. CDR3 sequence (DNA): TGTGCCTGGAGTACTCGCTACGAGCAGTACTTC. Its translation is CAWSTRYEQYF.

This rearrangement joins TRBV18 to TRBJ1-1; D is uncertain. The CDR3 covers 13 residues. Germline V CDR1 and CDR2: KGHSH, LQKENI. V was shortened by 3 bases and J by 3 bases, with 8 bases between the two germline ends. CDR3 protein: CASSPTVDTEAFF. CDR3 DNA sequence: TGTGCCAGCTCACCCACAGTGGACACTGAAGCTTTCTTT.

The chain combines TRBV11-3 with TRBJ2-3; tentatively, D is TRBD2 (5 bases). V lost 5 bases to trimming and J lost 3 bases, with 12 bases between them. The CDR3 has 14 residues. CDR1 is SGHNT, CDR2 YENEEA, per germline. CDR3 region: CASSRTERTDTQYF. CDR3 DNA sequence: TGTGCCAGCAGCCGGACTGAGCGGACAGATACGCAGTATTTT. Combining the CDR3 with reference TRBV11-3 and TRBJ2-3 gives the whole variable domain EAGVVQSPRYKIIEKKQPVAFWCNPISGHNTLYWYLQNLGQGPELLIRYENEEAVDDSQLPKDRFSAERLKGVDSTLKIQPAELGDSAVYLCASSRTERTDTQYFGPGTRLTVL.

The J gene is TRBJ1-2, the V gene TRBV29-1; D not certain. V gave up 3 bases and J gave up 2 bases, with 10 bases separating them. CDR1 SQVTM and CDR2 ANQGSEA come from the germline V gene. The CDR3 covers 13 residues. Here the CDR3 reads CSVDWGGNYGYTF. The CDR3 DNA sequence: TGCAGCGTTGACTGGGGAGGAAACTATGGCTACACCTTC.